This T cell receptor (beta chain) was documented in a study of CD8+CD57+ T cells in acquired aplastic anemia. Study-level information: The study obtained an average of 3.2 ug of DNA from sorted CD4+ and CD8+ cells. The study obtained about 11 million reads on average for CD4+ cells from healthy donors.

With respect to this clonotype: Relative to the germline gene, one junction end is altered; a read error may explain this.

CDR1 and CDR2 (germline): SNHLY, FYNNEI. The CDR3 is made up of 16 amino acids. The TCR beta profiling, which covered VDJ combination and CDR3 sequence, was carried out using genomic DNA as the template. TCRdb used MiXCR to reprocess the reads, holding one entry per CDR3 protein. The table has about 64,000 distinct CDR3 sequences, over 45% seen once; the top ten hold less than 2.5%. This receptor was taken from a human donor in good health, serving as a control. Material for sequencing was sorted CD4+, CD8+, or CD8+CD57+ T cells (not recorded which) from PBMCs. This chain joins TRBV2 and TRBJ1-1, with 9 bases fitting TRBD1. Written as DNA, the CDR3 is TGTGCCAGCAGTGGGGACAGGGCCTCTCGGGACATTGAAGCTCTCTTT. Amino acids: CASSGDRASRDIEALF.